This T cell receptor (beta chain) was captured by sequencing in a study of blood T cells in healthy people across ages. Through a sample-barcoded 5' primer and a J-beta primer mix, a second PCR was run for about 7 to 12 cycles. Each cDNA molecule received a tag from a template-switch adaptor that had 12 random nucleotides. MiXCR, run by TCRdb on the 5' RACE reads, gives a single entry per CDR3 protein. This sample has about a million distinct CDR3 sequences; 51% occur once, and the top ten carry roughly 23%. This CDR3 is 15 amino acids long. V shed 0 bases and J 3 bases; nucleotides not matched to a gene: 5. The germline V gene has CDR1 LNHNV and CDR2 YYDKDF (reference sequence). There are a few counts of this clonotype.

The source of this sequence is a woman aged 55 to 70 in good health. Sequences were obtained from blood. The V and J genes are TRBV15 and TRBJ2-7; 7 bases line up with TRBD1. The CDR3 loop is CATSRDPGQSYEQYF. The DNA for the CDR3 is TGTGCCACCAGCAGAGATCCGGGACAGAGCTACGAGCAGTACTTC.